This TCR beta chain was identified in a study of OX40 agonist ivuxolimab in advanced cancers. Turning to the study itself: The mean age was approximately 60 years, ranging from roughly 23 to 90, with more than 70% of participants male. The eligibility criteria allowed prior anti-PD-1, anti-PD-L1 or anti-CTLA-4 therapy, and 40% had some.

Points on this clone: The antigen remains undetermined.

The table came from immunoSEQ multiplex PCR; TCRdb's copy has only in-frame clones and leaves some out. The table records approximately 52,000 clones, roughly 86% of them present only once. General study points: Not determined was the antigen specificity of the expanded peripheral T cells. CD8+ T cells averaged more expanded clones than CD4+.

The J segment lost 0 bases and the V segment lost 5 bases, leaving 4 bases of the junction unmatched. Germline V gene data show CDR1 as MNHEY and CDR2 as SVGAGI. CDR3 length: 15 amino acids. The source material was CD4+ or CD8+ T cells sorted from blood, sampled in a trial of the OX40 agonist ivuxolimab. This rearrangement joins TRBV6-5 to TRBJ2-7, with 10 nucleotides matching TRBD1. This clonotype was sampled from an adult with an advanced solid tumor such as melanoma, head and neck, liver or kidney cancer. The CDR3 bases are TGTGCCAGCAGTCAAGGACAGGGGGACTCCTACGAGCAGTACTTC. Translated, it gives CASSQGQGDSYEQYF.